Shown below are 17 T cell receptor beta chains from a single sample sequenced in a study of blood T cells in healthy people across ages (dated by TCRdb to about 2015). Library creation used 5' RACE. Sequencing instrument: Illumina HiSeq 2500. A second PCR of about 7 to 12 cycles was run with a J-beta primer mix and a sample-barcoded 5' primer. TCRdb itself trimmed the public reads at Q25 with fastp, ran MiXCR and retained productive beta chains. Identical CDR3 proteins give one entry, which carries the most common genes and DNA. Present in this sample are roughly 800,000 distinct CDR3 sequences, roughly 25% of which were seen just once. Clones ranked in the top ten supply 2.5% to 3.5% of the sample. In addition, the sample was reused for a study of T cells of mothers and their children.

What was sequenced was blood. These TCRs come from a boy aged 5 to 17 in good health.

The chain joins TRBV9 to TRBJ1-6, with D tentatively TRBD1 (5 bases). With 3 bases removed from V and 8 bases from J, the gap between germline ends came to 15 bases. Germline V gene sequence: CDR1 SGDLS, CDR2 YYNGEE. The CDR3 is 15 residues long. The CDR3 spells CASSGTGTAHSPLHF. The CDR3 bases are TGTGCCAGCAGCGGGACCGGGACTGCTCATTCACCCCTCCACTTT.

This clonotype was found a few times. CDR3 in amino acids: CASSLAGTDSYNEQFF. In nucleotides, the CDR3 is TGTGCCAGCAGCTTAGCGGGGACAGATTCCTACAATGAGCAGTTCTTC. J is TRBJ2-1 and V is TRBV7-3, with D maybe TRBD1 (7 bases). From germline, CDR1 is SGHTA and CDR2 FQGTGA. V was shortened by 2 bases and J by 1 base, with 12 bases between the two germline ends. CDR3 length: 16 residues. Full variable domain (missing parts from reference TRBV7-3 and TRBJ2-1): GAGVSQTPSNKVTEKGKYVELRCDPISGHTALYWYRQSLGQGPEFLIYFQGTGAADDSGLPNDRFFAVRPEGSVSTLKIQRTERGDSAVYLCASSLAGTDSYNEQFFGPGTRLTVL.

The CDR3 sequence: CASSWDGTGEDYGYTF. CDR3 nucleotides: TGCGCCAGCAGCTGGGACGGGACAGGGGAGGACTATGGCTACACCTTC. The rearrangement uses TRBV5-1 and TRBJ1-2; 10 bases align to TRBD1. Germline V CDR1 and CDR2: SGHRS, YFSETQ. CDR3 length: 16 amino acids. Trimming took 3 bases from V and 3 from J; bases not matched to a gene: 8.

This clonotype has a handful of counts. This rearrangement joins TRBV12-3 or TRBV12-4 to TRBJ2-5; D is uncertain. The better agreement between TRBJ2-1 and the DNA end casts doubt on the J call. The CDR3 is made up of 14 amino acids. The CDR3 is CASSLGAGPSEQFF. The CDR3 nucleotides are TGTGCCAGCAGTTTAGGGGCAGGTCCGAGTGAGCAGTTCTTC.

V and J are TRBV12-3 or TRBV12-4 and TRBJ2-5; no reliable D call. The DNA matches TRBJ2-1 better at its end, which makes the J call doubtful. The CDR3 is 14 residues long. The CDR3 is CASSVRDLLNEQFF. CDR3 nucleotides: TGTGCCAGCAGTGTCCGAGACCTCCTCAATGAGCAGTTCTTC.

This clonotype was detected a few times. CDR3 DNA sequence: TGTGCCAGCAGAGGGGGGGCCCTCAATGAGCAGTTCTTC. This encodes CASRGGALNEQFF. J is TRBJ2-5 and V is TRBV6-1; D is perhaps TRBD2 (7 bases). The J call may be mistaken, given a closer DNA end match to TRBJ2-1. CDR1 is MNHNS and CDR2 is SASEGT in the germline V gene. This CDR3 is 13 amino acids long.

The rearrangement joins TRBV12-3 or TRBV12-4 to TRBJ1-1; D ambiguous. The CDR3 length is 14 residues. V lost 7 bases to trimming and J lost 4 bases, with 16 bases between them. The CDR3 is CASKDSPGGTEAFF. Here the CDR3 DNA reads TGTGCCAGCAAAGATTCCCCCGGCGGCACTGAAGCTTTCTTT.

This sequence joins TRBV3-1 and TRBJ2-5, with 8 nucleotides matching TRBD2. CDR1 is LGHDT, CDR2 YNNKEL, per germline (reference sequence). CDR3 length: 18 amino acids. After removal of 4 bases from V and 2 bases from J, the junction contained 15 bases not matched to a gene. The CDR3 nucleotides read TGTGCCAGCAGCCGAACAGAACCGGGACTAGTTTCGCAAGAGACCCAGTACTTC. Protein product: CASSRTEPGLVSQETQYF.

The genes are TRBV6-6 and TRBJ2-5, with D possibly being TRBD2 (5 bases). The CDR3 spans 14 residues. The germline V gene has CDR1 MNHNY and CDR2 SVGAGI (reference sequence). DNA for the CDR3: TGTGCATCGCGAATGCGGGTCGATCAAGAGACCCAGTACTTC. Amino acids: CASRMRVDQETQYF.

This chain joins TRBV3-1 and TRBJ2-5; D possibly uses TRBD1 or TRBD2 (5 bases each). In germline, CDR1 is LGHDT, CDR2 YNNKEL (reference sequence). This CDR3 has 13 residues. V shed 6 bases and J shed 5 bases, with 13 bases lying between them. CDR3 DNA sequence: TGTGCCAGCAGACCTTCCGGGACCGAGACCCAGTACTTC. Translated: CASRPSGTETQYF.

The chain employs TRBV28 and TRBJ2-3, with TRBD1 matching 8 bases. Germline V CDR1 and CDR2: MDHEN, SYDVKM. This CDR3 comprises 15 residues. V shed 7 bases, J shed 4 bases, and the junction held 10 bases outside the gene matches. The CDR3 nucleotides read TGTGCCAGCATTGACTACAGGGGGAAGGCAGATACGCAGTATTTT. Translating gives CASIDYRGKADTQYF.

The gene calls are TRBV7-3 and TRBJ2-5; 7 bases map to TRBD2. Trimming removed 3 bases from V and 5 bases from J; junction bases left unmatched: 9. Looked up from germline, CDR1 is SGHTA and CDR2 is FQGTGA. The CDR3 extends over 15 amino acids. The CDR3 DNA reads as TGTGCCAGCAGCTTTCAAAGCGGGGACGGGGAGACCCAGTACTTC. Residues: CASSFQSGDGETQYF.

In nucleotides, the CDR3 is TGTGCCAGCAGCGCCCTCGGGGAAGGTATATACGAGCAGTACTTC. Amino acids: CASSALGEGIYEQYF. This chain uses TRBV7-9 with TRBJ2-7, with D possibly matching TRBD2 (5 bases). The V end lost 5 bases, the J end lost 4 bases, and 18 bases lay between the germline ends. From germline, CDR1 is SEHNR and CDR2 FQNEAQ (reference sequence). This CDR3 has 15 amino acids.

This clonotype was seen only a few times. The J gene is TRBJ2-2, the V gene TRBV27, with D possibly matching TRBD1 (5 bases). CDR3 length: 15 residues. V lost 2 bases and J lost 5, with 12 bases in between. Per germline, CDR1 MNHEY and CDR2 SMNVEV (reference sequence). The CDR3 spells CASSLQGPKTGELFF. For the CDR3, the DNA is TGTGCCAGCAGTTTACAGGGCCCTAAGACCGGGGAGCTGTTTTTT.

The chain has TRBV4-1 and TRBJ1-1; weak D call: TRBD1 (5 bases). This CDR3 region has 16 residues. Trimming took 1 base from V and 2 from J, leaving 14 bases between them. The germline V gene has CDR1 MGHRA and CDR2 YSYEKL. The CDR3 spells CASSQGRGGVNTEAFF. DNA of the CDR3: TGCGCCAGCAGCCAAGGTCGGGGAGGGGTTAACACTGAAGCTTTCTTT.

This clonotype was seen more than once but under ten times. This rearrangement joins TRBV6-4 to TRBJ2-7; 7 positions match TRBD2. The junction had 14 bases not matched to a gene; V was cut back by 3 bases and J by 3 bases. The CDR3 is 17 amino acids. Germline assignment: CDR1 MRHNA and CDR2 SNTAGT. This CDR3 is CASSESVGGRGSYEQYF. In DNA, the CDR3 is TGTGCCAGCAGTGAATCGGTCGGGGGTCGCGGGAGCTACGAGCAGTACTTC.

This clonotype appeared a few times. The chain carries TRBV28 and TRBJ2-7, with 9 bases aligning to TRBD1. The V gene end was trimmed by 7 bases and the J gene end by 9 bases; junction bases not matched to a gene: 7. The CDR3 runs 12 residues. In germline, CDR1 is MDHEN, CDR2 SYDVKM. Written as DNA, the CDR3 is TGTGCCAGCAACCGCCGACAGGGGGGGCAGTACTTC. Residues: CASNRRQGGQYF.